Listed here are 8 T cell receptor beta chains from one sample, sequenced in a study of blood T cells in healthy people across ages. A second PCR, run for roughly 7 to 11 cycles, used a sample-barcoded 5' primer plus a J-beta primer mix. TCRdb re-called the 5' RACE reads with MiXCR, one entry per CDR3 protein. Of hundreds of thousands of distinct CDR3 sequences detected, roughly 26% appear once; the ten largest clones hold 29%. Material for sequencing was blood. These receptors were taken from a woman in her 70s in good health.

The J gene is TRBJ2-1, the V gene TRBV3-1; 11 bases map to TRBD2. With 1 base clipped from V and 10 bases from J, the junction kept 12 bases outside the gene matches. In germline, CDR1 is LGHDT, CDR2 YNNKEL (reference sequence). CDR3 size: 17 residues. The CDR3 spells CASSQAFTSGSKNEQFF. CDR3 DNA sequence: TGTGCCAGCAGCCAAGCTTTCACTAGCGGGAGTAAGAACGAGCAGTTCTTC.

As concerns this clonotype: This may be a read error: a much more frequent sequence differs by one nucleotide. V is TRBV28 and J is TRBJ2-4; perhaps TRBD1 as D (6 bases). This CDR3 contains 14 residues. Germline loops: CDR1 MDHEN, CDR2 SYDVKM. CDR3 loop: CTSTLHRAANIQYF. CDR3 nucleotide sequence: TGTACCAGCACCCTTCACAGGGCCGCAAACATTCAGTACTTC.

The chain links TRBV7-3 to TRBJ2-3; no reliable D call. There are 14 residues in the CDR3. Per the germline V gene, CDR1 is SGHTA and CDR2 is FQGTGA. Trimming left V 2 bases short and J 0 bases short, with 6 bases between. The chain's CDR3 is CASSLAPSTDTQYF. In DNA, the CDR3 is TGTGCCAGCAGCTTAGCCCCTAGCACAGATACGCAGTATTTT.

The genes are TRBV27 and TRBJ2-3, with TRBD1 identical over 10 bases. Germline V gene data show CDR1 as MNHEY and CDR2 as SMNVEV (reference sequence). Losses at the gene ends were 6 bases for V and 6 bases for J; bases not matched to a gene: 12. The CDR3 has 16 amino acids. Here the CDR3 reads CASRHTGTGALDTQYF. CDR3 sequence (DNA): TGTGCCAGCAGACATACCGGGACAGGGGCATTGGATACGCAGTATTTT.

The chain employs TRBV6-6 and TRBJ1-1, with D hard to call. Germline assignment: CDR1 MNHNY and CDR2 SVGAGI (reference sequence). The V end was cut by 6 bases, the J end by 3 bases, with 8 bases between. This CDR3 is built from 12 residues. Here the CDR3 reads CASRVSHTEAFF. For the CDR3, the DNA is TGTGCCAGCAGGGTAAGCCACACTGAAGCTTTCTTT.

CDR3: CASKMRGGSDEKLFF. DNA of the CDR3: TGTGCCAGCAAAATGAGGGGGGGAAGTGATGAAAAACTGTTTTTT. V is TRBV2 and J is TRBJ1-4; weak D call: TRBD1 (6 bases). With 7 bases removed from V and 6 bases from J, the gap between germline ends came to 18 bases. The CDR3 has 15 amino acids. Germline values: CDR1 SNHLY, CDR2 FYNNEI.

This clonotype turned up a few times. The V and J genes are TRBV4-1 and TRBJ1-5, with D unclear. The CDR3 length is 16 residues. CDR1 MGHRA and CDR2 YSYEKL come from the germline V gene. V lost 0 bases and J lost 2, with 11 bases in between. The DNA for the CDR3 is TGCGCCAGCAGCCAAGAGGCGGCAGGACGCAATCAGCCCCAGCATTTT. Translating gives CASSQEAAGRNQPQHF.

The chain is built from TRBV6-2 or TRBV6-3 and TRBJ2-5, with D possibly being TRBD1 (6 bases). Germline loops: CDR1 MNHEY, CDR2 SVGEGT. The CDR3 length is 15 residues. Trimming cost V 6 bases and J 5 bases, with 19 bases left between them. DNA for the CDR3: TGTGCCAGCAGACTGCACAGGGCGGTCCGGGAGACCCAGTACTTC. It is translated as CASRLHRAVRETQYF.